The 9 T cell receptor beta chains below all came from one sample that was sequenced in a study of T cells after yellow fever vaccination. TCRdb re-called the 5' RACE reads through MiXCR, storing one row per CDR3 protein. The top ten hold approximately 0.85% of the sample, which has 200,000 to 300,000 distinct CDR3 sequences, 6.9% seen once. The sample consisted of CD4+ T cells sorted from PBMCs, taken 15 days after the yellow fever booster vaccination. These TCRs come from a young man who received the YFV17D yellow fever vaccine.

This clonotype was seen only a few times. The CDR3 here is CASSPPQGGLAFF. The CDR3 DNA reads as TGTGCCAGCTCACCACCACAGGGTGGCTTGGCTTTCTTT. V is TRBV18 and J is TRBJ1-1; maybe TRBD1 (6 bases). The CDR3 length is 13 residues. The V gene lost 0 bases and the J gene lost 11 bases, with 13 bases spanning the gap. The germline V gene has CDR1 KGHSH and CDR2 LQKENI.

This clonotype was detected a few times. V gene TRBV6-1 combines with J gene TRBJ1-1; TRBD1 is a possible D gene (5 bases). Germline loops: CDR1 MNHNS, CDR2 SASEGT. V dropped 10 bases and J dropped 6 bases, with 21 bases sitting between them. The CDR3 has 14 amino acids. DNA for the CDR3: TGTGCCACCCTGTGGGGCAGCTTAGGTTCTGAAGCTTTCTTT. Translated: CATLWGSLGSEAFF.

Many counts were recorded for this clonotype. This sequence joins TRBV12-3 or TRBV12-4 and TRBJ2-2; the D gene is possibly TRBD2 (6 bases). Trimming pared 6 bases from V and 6 bases from J, leaving 14 bases between. The CDR3 covers 14 residues. This CDR3 reads CASRGDLRPGELFF. The CDR3 nucleotides are TGTGCCAGCAGAGGGGACTTAAGACCCGGGGAGCTGTTTTTT.

This clonotype was detected many times. The chain joins TRBV7-2 to TRBJ2-1, with 8 bases aligning to TRBD2. J was trimmed by 4 bases and V by 5 bases; bases with no gene match: 4. Germline loops: CDR1 SGHTA, CDR2 FQGNSA. The CDR3 spans 14 residues. CDR3 bases: TGTGCCAGCAGCCAAGCGGGAGCTTACAATGAGCAGTTCTTC. Protein: CASSQAGAYNEQFF. Drawing the rest from reference TRBV7-2 and TRBJ2-1, the complete variable domain is GAGVSQSPSNKVTEKGKDVELRCDPISGHTALYWYRQSLGQGLEFLIYFQGNSAPDKSGLPSDRFSAERTGGSVSTLTIQRTQQEDSAVYLCASSQAGAYNEQFFGPGTRLTVL.

The chain links TRBV7-2 to TRBJ2-1; 7 bases line up with TRBD2. The length of the CDR3 is 15 residues. Germline V gives CDR1 SGHTA, CDR2 FQGNSA. V lost 5 bases, J lost 7 bases, and 11 bases stayed unmatched. The CDR3 bases are TGTGCCAGCAGCCCCATTCGGGAGGTGCGTAATGAGCAGTTCTTC. Amino acids: CASSPIREVRNEQFF.

The V and J genes are TRBV7-9 and TRBJ2-1; D could derive from TRBD1 or TRBD2 (5 bases each). Germline loops: CDR1 SEHNR, CDR2 FQNEAQ (reference sequence). The V end lost 4 bases, the J end lost 3 bases, and 13 bases lay between the germline ends. CDR3 length: 15 residues. The CDR3: CASSYRSGFYNEQFF. DNA for the CDR3: TGTGCCAGCAGCTACAGGAGCGGTTTCTACAATGAGCAGTTCTTC. The full variable domain, with the rest looked up from reference TRBV7-9 and TRBJ2-1, is DTGVSQNPRHKITKRGQNVTFRCDPISEHNRLYWYRQTLGQGPEFLTYFQNEAQLEKSRLLSDRFSAERPKGSFSTLEIQRTEQGDSAMYLCASSYRSGFYNEQFFGPGTRLTVL.

The chain employs TRBV5-6 and TRBJ2-5, with TRBD1 identical over 11 bases. Per the germline V gene, CDR1 is SGHDT and CDR2 is YYEEEE. The CDR3 runs to 17 residues. The ends lost 6 bases at V and 0 bases at J; junction bases unmatched: 10. CDR3 in DNA: TGTGCCAGCACCCTTAGAAGGACAGGGGGCCACCAAGAGACCCAGTACTTC. Translation: CASTLRRTGGHQETQYF.

This clonotype was seen only a few times. The chain joins TRBV3-1 to TRBJ2-1; D not resolved. The germline gives CDR1 LGHDT, CDR2 YNNKEL (reference sequence). This CDR3 comprises 13 residues. Trimming took 8 bases from V and 4 from J, leaving 12 bases between them. The CDR3 DNA is TGTGCCAGCGAAGGGCTGAGATACAATGAGCAGTTCTTC. Encoded protein: CASEGLRYNEQFF.

V usage is TRBV12-3 or TRBV12-4 and J usage is TRBJ1-5; D is perhaps TRBD1 (6 bases). The CDR3 sequence is 16 residues long. V was pared by 6 bases and J by 6 bases, with 21 bases between. This CDR3 reads CASSSPGRGIGQPQHF. The DNA for the CDR3 is TGTGCCAGCAGCTCACCCGGCAGGGGCATCGGTCAGCCCCAGCATTTT.